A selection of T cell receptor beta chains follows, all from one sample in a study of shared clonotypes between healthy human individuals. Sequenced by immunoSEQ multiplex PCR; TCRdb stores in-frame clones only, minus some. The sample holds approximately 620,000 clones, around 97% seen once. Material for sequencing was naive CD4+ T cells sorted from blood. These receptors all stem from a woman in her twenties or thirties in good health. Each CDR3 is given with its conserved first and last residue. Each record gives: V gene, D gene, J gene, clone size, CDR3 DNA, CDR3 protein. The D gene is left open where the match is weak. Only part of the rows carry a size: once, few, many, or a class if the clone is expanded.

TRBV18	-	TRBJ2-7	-	TGTGCCAGCTCACCACGAGGGGGAGGATACGAGCAGTACTTC	CASSPRGGGYEQYF
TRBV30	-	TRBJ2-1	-	TGTGCCTCCGGAGAAGGGGCTCTCTTCTCCTACAATGAGCAGTTCTTC	CASGEGALFSYNEQFF
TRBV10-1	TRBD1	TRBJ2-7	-	TGCGCCAGCAAATTGAAGACAGGGGGCAACGAGCAGTACTTC	CASKLKTGGNEQYF
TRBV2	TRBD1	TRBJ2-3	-	TGTGCCAGTTCCCGGGACAGGGCAAGGGGCAGCACAGATACGCAGTATTTT	CASSRDRARGSTDTQYF
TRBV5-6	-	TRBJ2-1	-	TGTGCCAGCAGCTCGCTAGCCGTACGATACAATGAGCAGTTCTTC	CASSSLAVRYNEQFF
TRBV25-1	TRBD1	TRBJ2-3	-	TGTGCCAGCAGTGTCGGGACAGGAGGCACAGATACGCAGTATTTT	CASSVGTGGTDTQYF
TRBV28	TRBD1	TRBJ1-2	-	TGTGCCAGCAATACGGCAGGGGGCTGGAGTGATGGCTACACCTTC	CASNTAGGWSDGYTF
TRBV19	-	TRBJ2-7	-	TGTGCCAGCGGACCACCGGAAACCTACGAGCAGTACTTC	CASGPPETYEQYF
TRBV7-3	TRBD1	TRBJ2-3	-	TGTGCCAGCAGCCCCAGAGTCCCGGGACAGGGTAACACAGATACGCAGTATTTT	CASSPRVPGQGNTDTQYF
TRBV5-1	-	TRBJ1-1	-	TGCGCCAGCAGCTTCCCAACAGGGAACACTGAAGCTTTCTTT	CASSFPTGNTEAFF
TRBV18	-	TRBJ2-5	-	TGTGCCAGCTCACCACCGAGCCCGGGAATCGGGGAGACCCAGTACTTC	CASSPPSPGIGETQYF
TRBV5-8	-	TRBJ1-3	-	TGTGCCAGCAGCTTGGTTGAGGGAGGAAACACCATATATTTT	CASSLVEGGNTIYF
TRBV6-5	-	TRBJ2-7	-	TGTGCCAGCAGTTACTCGACGGTATCCTACGAGCAGTACTTC	CASSYSTVSYEQYF
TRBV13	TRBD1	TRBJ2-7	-	TGTGCCAGCAGCCCCGGACAGGGGCTCGAGCAGTACTTC	CASSPGQGLEQYF
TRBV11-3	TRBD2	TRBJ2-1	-	TGTGCCAGCAGCGCGAAACCGGGACTAGCAGGCTACAATGAGCAGTTCTTC	CASSAKPGLAGYNEQFF
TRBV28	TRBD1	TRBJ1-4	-	TGTGCCAGCAGCTCCGGACAGGGTGGTGAAAAACTGTTTTTT	CASSSGQGGEKLFF
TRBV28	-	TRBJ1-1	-	TGTGCCAGCAGTACAGGATCAGCAGATTACGAAGCTTTCTTT	CASSTGSADYEAFF
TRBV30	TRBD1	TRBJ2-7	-	TGTGCCTGGGACAGGGGGAGCTCCTACGAGCAGTACTTC	CAWDRGSSYEQYF
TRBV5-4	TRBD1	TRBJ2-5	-	TGTGCCAGCAGCTTCGGGGGTGGACAGGGAGTTTGGGAGACCCAGTACTTC	CASSFGGGQGVWETQYF
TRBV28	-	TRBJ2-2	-	TGTGCCAGCAGGTCGCCGCCTGGGACCGGCACCGGGGAGCTGTTTTTT	CASRSPPGTGTGELFF
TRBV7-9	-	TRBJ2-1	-	TGTGCCAGCAGCTTAGGGGTTCGGGAGCAGTTCTTC	CASSLGVREQFF
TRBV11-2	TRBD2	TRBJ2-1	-	TGTGCCAGCAGCCGTCTAGCGGGAGAGCTCCATGAGCAGTTCTTC	CASSRLAGELHEQFF
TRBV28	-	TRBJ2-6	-	TGTGCCAGCAGCGTGCCTGGGGCCAACGTCCTGACTTTC	CASSVPGANVLTF
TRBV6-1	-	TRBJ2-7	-	TGTGCCAGCAGTTCTTACACGGACGAGCAGTACTTC	CASSSYTDEQYF
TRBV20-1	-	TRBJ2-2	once	TGCAGTGCCTCACAGGGAACGGGGCTGTTTTTT	CSASQGTGLFF
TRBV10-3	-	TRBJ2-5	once	TGTGCCATCAGTGAGCAACTGAGCGGAAATAAAGAGACCCAGTACTTC	CAISEQLSGNKETQYF
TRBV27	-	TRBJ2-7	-	TGTGCCAGCAGTTTAGGTCGCGGTACCTACGAGCAGTACTTC	CASSLGRGTYEQYF
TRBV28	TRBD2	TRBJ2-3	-	TGTGCCAGCAGTACGACTAGCGGAAGCACAGATACGCAGTATTTT	CASSTTSGSTDTQYF
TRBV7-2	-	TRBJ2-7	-	TGTGCCAGCAGCTTAAGGGCAGCCGGCTCCTACGAGCAGTACTTC	CASSLRAAGSYEQYF
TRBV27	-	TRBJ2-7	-	TGTGCCAGCAGTCAAGGGGGACTATTCTACGAGCAGTACTTC	CASSQGGLFYEQYF
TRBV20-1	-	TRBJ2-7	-	TGCAGTGCTAGAGCTGGTTACGAGCAGTACTTC	CSARAGYEQYF
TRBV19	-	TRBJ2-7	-	TGTGCCAGTATTTTAGGCCTACCTCGGGGCGGCGTTTCCTACGAGCAGTACTTC	CASILGLPRGGVSYEQYF
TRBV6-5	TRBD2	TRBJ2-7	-	TGTGCCAGCAGTCAAACTAGCGGGCTTTACGAGCAGTACTTC	CASSQTSGLYEQYF
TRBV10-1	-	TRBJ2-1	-	TGCGCCAGCAGTGAGGGGTCTCTAGCCCACAATGAGCAGTTCTTC	CASSEGSLAHNEQFF
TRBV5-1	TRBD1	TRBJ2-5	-	TGCGCCAGCAGCAGGCAGGGGGCACTCCAAGAGACCCAGTACTTC	CASSRQGALQETQYF
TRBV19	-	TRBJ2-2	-	TGTGCCAGTAGTATAGACAGGGGGAACACCGGGGAGCTGTTTTTT	CASSIDRGNTGELFF
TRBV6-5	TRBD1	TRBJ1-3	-	TGTGCCAGCAGTAAACAGGGGTCCTCTGGAAACACCATATATTTT	CASSKQGSSGNTIYF